The 11 T cell receptor beta chains below all came from one sample that was sequenced in a study of OX40 agonist ivuxolimab in advanced cancers. Profiling relied on immunoSEQ multiplex PCR, and the TCRdb table lists in-frame clones only, not all of them. The table has more than 55,000 clones, 75% to 90% seen once. This sample comprised CD4+ or CD8+ T cells sorted from blood, obtained in a trial of the OX40 agonist ivuxolimab. These receptors all stem from an adult with an advanced solid tumor such as melanoma, head and neck, liver or kidney cancer.

J is TRBJ2-2 and V is TRBV2; 8 bases are shared with TRBD2. The V gene's germline CDR1 is SNHLY and CDR2 FYNNEI. CDR3 length equals 14 residues. The trim removed 9 bases at V and 5 bases at J, leaving 8 bases unmatched. The CDR3, as DNA: TGTGCCAGTAGCGGGGTGCCCCAGACCGGGGAGCTGTTTTTT. This encodes CASSGVPQTGELFF.

The CDR3 protein is CASSLPSTGEQYF. CDR3 sequence (DNA): TGTGCCAGCTCATTACCATCTACAGGGGAGCAGTACTTC. V gene TRBV18 combines with J gene TRBJ2-7; maybe TRBD1 (6 bases). The CDR3 consists of 13 residues. Germline values: CDR1 KGHSH, CDR2 LQKENI. Trimming removed 5 bases from V and 7 bases from J, with 15 bases in between.

The chain recombines TRBV7-9 with TRBJ1-5, with D tentatively TRBD1 (6 bases). The CDR3 has 15 amino acids. The V gene lost 5 bases and the J gene lost 2 bases, with 13 bases spanning the gap. Germline CDR1 SEHNR, CDR2 FQNEAQ (reference sequence). The CDR3 region has the DNA TGTGCCAGCAGCCGCGGTGAGGGGGGCAATCAGCCCCAGCATTTT. This translates into CASSRGEGGNQPQHF.

The chain joins TRBV5-6 to TRBJ2-5; D is uncertain. The CDR3 has 11 amino acids. V was shortened by 1 base and J by 4 bases, with 2 bases between the two germline ends. Looked up from germline, CDR1 is SGHDT and CDR2 is YYEEEE. CDR3 loop: CASSLRETQYF. The CDR3 DNA follows: TGTGCCAGCAGCTTGAGAGAGACCCAGTACTTC.

This clone turned up a few times. V and J are TRBV28 and TRBJ1-4; D may be TRBD1 (6 bases). This CDR3 region has 15 residues. CDR1 MDHEN and CDR2 SYDVKM come from the germline V gene. Trimming shortened V by 3 bases and J by 5 bases, and 13 bases separated the two germline ends. The CDR3 nucleotides are TGTGCCAGCAGTTTTTTAGGAACAGGGAATGAAAAACTGTTTTTT. Protein sequence: CASSFLGTGNEKLFF. Combining the CDR3 with reference TRBV28 and TRBJ1-4 gives the whole variable domain DVKVTQSSRYLVKRTGEKVFLECVQDMDHENMFWYRQDPGLGLRLIYFSYDVKMKEKGDIPEGYSVSREKKERFSLILESASTNQTSMYLCASSFLGTGNEKLFFGSGTQLSVL.

CDR3 nucleotides: TGCGCCAGCAGCCCCAATGGCTCACCCCTCCACTTT. This codes for CASSPNGSPLHF. V usage is TRBV5-1 and J usage is TRBJ1-6; D uncertain. The CDR3 consists of 12 residues. The V end was cut by 4 bases, the J end by 10 bases, with 9 bases between. Germline V gene lookup returns CDR1 SGHRS and CDR2 YFSETQ. Using reference TRBV5-1 and TRBJ1-6 for the parts outside the CDR3, the full variable domain is KAGVTQTPRYLIKTRGQQVTLSCSPISGHRSVSWYQQTPGQGLQFLFEYFSETQRNKGNFPGRFSGRQFSNSRSEMNVSTLELGDSALYLCASSPNGSPLHFGNGTRLTVT.

On this clone itself: Germline is not matched at one junction end, which may reflect a read error. The chain recombines TRBV7-2 with TRBJ2-1; D might be TRBD2 (7 bases). CDR1 SGHTA and CDR2 FQGNSA come from the germline V gene. The CDR3 runs to 14 residues. CDR3 DNA: TGTGCCAGCAGCTTAGTGGCGGGGGACAAGGAGCAGTTCTTC. It encodes CASSLVAGDKEQFF.

The gene calls are TRBV5-1 and TRBJ1-5, with 7 bases fitting TRBD1. Germline V gene sequence: CDR1 SGHRS, CDR2 YFSETQ. Germline trimming cut 4 bases from V and 6 bases from J; bases unmatched to any gene: 10. This CDR3 has 15 residues. CDR3 sequence: CASSATGTVGQPQHF. The CDR3 DNA reads TGCGCCAGCAGCGCAACCGGGACAGTCGGTCAGCCCCAGCATTTT.

The CDR3 here is CASSPRDTEAFF. DNA for the CDR3: TGTGCCAGCAGCCCCCGAGACACTGAAGCTTTCTTT. This chain links TRBV9 with TRBJ1-1; the D is unclear. The CDR3 contains 12 residues. In germline, CDR1 is SGDLS, CDR2 YYNGEE. Trimming left V 4 bases short and J 3 bases short, with 7 bases between.

This chain uses TRBV7-9 with TRBJ1-5, with D hard to call. The CDR3 has 12 amino acids. Trimming took 0 bases from V and 5 from J, leaving 2 bases between them. The V gene's germline CDR1 is SEHNR and CDR2 FQNEAQ (reference sequence). The DNA for the CDR3 is TGTGCCAGCAGCTTAGCGGATCAGCCCCAGCATTTT. Translated: CASSLADQPQHF.

This chain uses TRBV30 with TRBJ2-1, with 7 bases that match TRBD2. Germline assignment: CDR1 GTSNPN and CDR2 SVGIG (reference sequence). The trim removed 3 bases at V and 1 base at J, leaving 9 bases unmatched. The CDR3 spans 16 residues. Here the CDR3 reads CAWRTPKRGSYNEQFF. The CDR3 nucleotides read TGTGCCTGGAGGACCCCCAAGCGGGGATCCTACAATGAGCAGTTCTTC.